A single sample gave rise to the 30 T cell receptor beta chains below, sequenced in a study of Graves' ophthalmopathy and Graves' hyperthyroidism. Using RNA transcripts, the TCR beta CDR3 regions were amplified. Second-round multiplex PCR came after first-round RT-PCR with HTBI primers. TCRdb itself ran the multiplex PCR reads through MiXCR, one entry per CDR3 protein. The sample comprises over a million distinct CDR3 sequences, about 35% of which are singletons, and around 10% rests with the top ten. The sequenced sample was peripheral blood or thyroid tissue (not recorded which). The receptors derive from an adult man with Graves' hyperthyroidism.

This rearrangement joins TRBV25-1 to TRBJ1-2; the D gene is possibly TRBD1 (5 bases). Germline V gene data show CDR1 as MGHDK and CDR2 as SYGVNS. The V gene lost 4 bases and the J gene lost 4 bases, with 10 bases spanning the gap. The CDR3 spans 13 residues. The CDR3 DNA follows: TGTGCCAGCAGTGTACAGGCCTTCTATGGCTACACCTTC. It is translated as CASSVQAFYGYTF.

This clonotype was seen many times. This chain connects TRBV7-3 to TRBJ2-7; 8 nucleotides align to TRBD2. J was trimmed by 5 bases and V by 1 base; bases with no gene match: 13. There are 17 residues in the CDR3. The germline gives CDR1 SGHTA, CDR2 FQGTGA. The DNA for the CDR3 is TGTGCCAGCAGCTTAAGATCTGGGGGAGCGGGAGCCCACGAGCAGTACTTC. Its translation: CASSLRSGGAGAHEQYF. The complete variable domain, with remaining parts taken from reference TRBV7-3 and TRBJ2-7, reads GAGVSQTPSNKVTEKGKYVELRCDPISGHTALYWYRQSLGQGPEFLIYFQGTGAADDSGLPNDRFFAVRPEGSVSTLKIQRTERGDSAVYLCASSLRSGGAGAHEQYFGPGTRLTVT.

The rearrangement uses TRBV12-3 or TRBV12-4 and TRBJ2-7, with D unresolved. This CDR3 is built from 13 residues. Trimming left V 6 bases short and J 3 bases short, with 12 bases between. The CDR3, as DNA: TGTGCCAGCAGCAACTCGAGAAGCTACGAGCAGTACTTC. Encoded protein: CASSNSRSYEQYF.

This chain joins TRBV12-3 or TRBV12-4 and TRBJ2-5; 8 bases line up with TRBD2. The J segment lost 2 bases and the V segment lost 5 bases, leaving 10 bases of the junction unmatched. The CDR3 consists of 16 residues. CDR3 nucleotide sequence: TGTGCCAGCAGTCCCTTAGCGGGAAGTTTACAAGAGACCCAGTACTTC. Its translation: CASSPLAGSLQETQYF.

This chain connects TRBV10-3 to TRBJ2-7; 9 nucleotides agree with TRBD1. V shed 8 bases and J 5 bases; nucleotides not matched to a gene: 10. The CDR3 covers 14 residues. The V gene's germline CDR1 is ENHRY and CDR2 SYGVKD. In nucleotides, the CDR3 is TGTGCCATCGCCCCCGGGACAGGGTACCACGAGCAGTACTTC. Translation gives CAIAPGTGYHEQYF.

This clonotype was picked up many times. V is TRBV24-1 and J is TRBJ2-2; a possible D gene is TRBD1 (5 bases). The CDR3 spans 15 residues. Between the trimmed V and J ends, which lost 2 bases and 5 bases, there was a span of 11 bases. Germline CDR1 is KGHDR and CDR2 is SFDVKD. CDR3 sequence: CATSDSPGITGELFF. In nucleotides, the CDR3 is TGTGCCACCAGTGATTCACCAGGGATTACCGGGGAGCTGTTTTTT.

The sample holds many counts of this clonotype. This chain joins TRBV12-3 or TRBV12-4 and TRBJ2-5; no clear D. Trimming removed 6 bases from V and 5 bases from J, with 10 bases in between. This CDR3 has 12 amino acids. The CDR3 is CASSPSWETQYF. The CDR3, as DNA: TGTGCCAGCAGCCCGTCCTGGGAGACCCAGTACTTC.

This clonotype was observed at least ten times. The chain uses TRBV7-9 and TRBJ1-2, with 8 bases identical to TRBD1. The ends lost 2 bases at V and 6 bases at J; junction bases unmatched: 5. CDR3 length: 14 residues. The V gene's germline CDR1 is SEHNR and CDR2 FQNEAQ (reference sequence). CDR3 protein: CASSLPGQGNGYTF. Written as DNA, the CDR3 is TGTGCCAGCAGCTTACCCGGACAGGGCAATGGCTACACCTTC.

The chain carries TRBV9 and TRBJ2-7, with unresolved D. Looked up from germline, CDR1 is SGDLS and CDR2 is YYNGEE. This CDR3 comprises 12 residues. V lost 3 bases and J 6 bases, leaving 10 bases between the germline ends. The CDR3 protein is CASSARVAEQYF. The CDR3 DNA reads TGTGCCAGCAGCGCCCGGGTCGCCGAGCAGTACTTC. Complete variable domain (other parts from reference TRBV9 and TRBJ2-7): DSGVTQTPKHLITATGQRVTLRCSPRSGDLSVYWYQQSLDQGLQFLIQYYNGEERAKGNILERFSAQQFPDLHSELNLSSLELGDSALYFCASSARVAEQYFGPGTRLTVT.

To note about this clonotype: Being one base from a much bigger clone, this may be a read error. The J gene is TRBJ2-7, the V gene TRBV7-9; D tentatively fits TRBD1 or TRBD2 (5 bases each). This CDR3 is 15 amino acids long. Germline V gene data show CDR1 as SEHNR and CDR2 as FQNEAQ (reference sequence). Trimming pared 1 base from V and 3 bases from J, leaving 13 bases between. The CDR3 spells CASSLGVGENYEQYF. Here the CDR3 DNA reads TGTGCCAGCAGCTTAGGAGTGGGGGAAAACTACGAGCAGTACTTC.

This clonotype occurred a few times. The chain is built from TRBV12-3 or TRBV12-4 and TRBJ2-7; a possible D gene is TRBD1 (5 bases). Trimming removed 2 bases at V and 5 bases at J, with 16 bases between. The CDR3 covers 15 residues. The CDR3 sequence is CASSLRSGLGNEQYF. Written as DNA, the CDR3 is TGTGCCAGCAGTTTACGTTCAGGGTTGGGGAACGAGCAGTACTTC.

This clonotype was seen many times. CDR3 sequence: CASSFPGIAYEQYF. CDR3 sequence (DNA): TGTGCCAGCAGCTTCCCGGGAATCGCCTACGAGCAGTACTTC. The J gene is TRBJ2-7, the V gene TRBV5-5; tentative D call: TRBD2 (5 bases). Deletions cut 2 bases from V and 2 bases from J, with 11 bases between. The CDR3 totals 14 residues. CDR1 SGHKS and CDR2 YYEKEE come from the germline V gene (reference sequence).

The chain recombines TRBV7-9 with TRBJ2-2, with 8 nucleotides matching TRBD2. Unmatched junction bases numbered 5, after V lost 5 bases and J lost 3 bases. The V gene's germline CDR1 is SEHNR and CDR2 FQNEAQ (reference sequence). The CDR3 is 15 amino acids. The CDR3: CASSQTSVDTGELFF. The CDR3 DNA sequence: TGTGCCAGCAGCCAGACTAGCGTGGACACCGGGGAGCTGTTTTTT.

The rearrangement uses TRBV7-2 and TRBJ1-5; 7 bases agree with TRBD1. The V segment lost 0 bases and the J segment 7 bases; nucleotides outside the gene matches: 6. In germline, CDR1 is SGHTA, CDR2 FQGNSA. This CDR3 is built from 15 residues. The CDR3 DNA reads as TGTGCCAGCAGCTTAGCCCACAGGGGCGGACAGCCCCAGCATTTT. Amino acids: CASSLAHRGGQPQHF.

This clonotype has a handful of counts. V usage is TRBV29-1 and J usage is TRBJ2-2; 8 bases line up with TRBD2. The CDR3 loop spans 12 amino acids. Per the germline V gene, CDR1 is SQVTM and CDR2 is ANQGSEA. Trimming took 7 bases from V and 6 from J; bases not matched to a gene: 4. The CDR3 spells CSAPGGAGELFF. DNA of the CDR3: TGCAGCGCTCCGGGAGGGGCCGGGGAGCTGTTTTTT.

Many counts were recorded for this clonotype. The chain couples TRBV5-6 to TRBJ1-5; D is uncertain. This CDR3 has 14 amino acids. Germline assignment: CDR1 SGHDT and CDR2 YYEEEE. The V gene lost 3 bases and the J gene lost 4 bases, with 11 bases spanning the gap. The CDR3: CASSSGSSNQPQHF. DNA for the CDR3: TGTGCCAGCAGCTCCGGGAGCTCAAATCAGCCCCAGCATTTT.

This clonotype came up many times. This chain links TRBV29-1 with TRBJ2-7; D remains unclear. This CDR3 contains 15 residues. Between the trimmed V and J ends, which lost 0 bases and 7 bases, there was a span of 19 bases. The germline CDR1 and CDR2 sequences are SQVTM and ANQGSEA. This CDR3 reads CSVEDRETSAWEQYF. The DNA for the CDR3 is TGCAGCGTTGAAGATCGAGAGACCTCCGCGTGGGAGCAGTACTTC.

The chain carries TRBV4-1 and TRBJ1-1, with D possibly being TRBD1 (5 bases). V shed 2 bases and J shed 1 base, with 14 bases lying between them. Germline-derived CDR1 and CDR2 are MGHRA and YSYEKL. This CDR3 is built from 16 residues. In nucleotides, the CDR3 is TGCGCCAGCAGCCAAAGGCGAGACAGTCCGAACACTGAAGCTTTCTTT. It translates to CASSQRRDSPNTEAFF.

In nucleotides, the CDR3 is TGTGCCAGCAGTTTTTCAGGACGGGACCCCCGGGGGACCCAGTACTTC. This encodes CASSFSGRDPRGTQYF. The chain couples TRBV27 to TRBJ2-5; TRBD1 or TRBD2 may be the D gene (5 bases each). Germline assignment: CDR1 MNHEY and CDR2 SMNVEV (reference sequence). Trimming cost V 3 bases and J 7 bases, with 21 bases left between them. The CDR3 loop spans 16 amino acids.

In its sample, this clonotype was seen many times. The chain is built from TRBV7-9 and TRBJ2-7; 7 bases line up with TRBD1. CDR1 SEHNR and CDR2 FQNEAQ come from the germline V gene (reference sequence). The CDR3 totals 13 residues. V lost 6 bases, J lost 4 bases, and 6 bases stayed unmatched. The CDR3 loop reads CASRLGQQYEQYF. CDR3 nucleotide sequence: TGTGCCAGCAGATTGGGACAGCAGTACGAGCAGTACTTC.

Note on this clonotype: With a much larger clone just one base away, this may be a read error. J is TRBJ1-2 and V is TRBV10-3, with D possibly being TRBD1 (5 bases). Per germline, CDR1 ENHRY and CDR2 SYGVKD. Trimming removed 3 bases from V and 9 bases from J, with 17 bases in between. CDR3 length: 14 amino acids. The DNA for the CDR3 is TGTGCCATCAGTGAACGGCCTGGGGGGACGAGCTACACCTTC. This encodes CAISERPGGTSYTF.

This clonotype occurred a few times. CDR3 DNA sequence: TGTGCCAGCAGCCCAAAGCCCGGACGCTGGTCTGGAAACACCATATATTTT. This codes for CASSPKPGRWSGNTIYF. This chain joins TRBV9 and TRBJ1-3; D is ambiguous. The CDR3 consists of 17 residues. Trimming removed 4 bases at V and 1 base at J, with 18 bases between. Germline loops: CDR1 SGDLS, CDR2 YYNGEE.

This clonotype was observed at least ten times. V and J are TRBV24-1 and TRBJ1-1, with D possibly matching TRBD1 (5 bases). Germline V gene lookup returns CDR1 KGHDR and CDR2 SFDVKD. There are 14 residues in the CDR3. V gave up 4 bases and J gave up 11 bases, with 19 bases separating them. The CDR3 bases are TGTGCCACCAGTGAGCCCGGGACCCCGGGTAGCGCTTTCTTT. It encodes CATSEPGTPGSAFF.

Note on this clonotype: An end of the junction does not agree with germline; a read error may underlie this. The chain is built from TRBV19 and TRBJ2-6; D possibly corresponds to TRBD1 (6 bases). Germline-derived CDR1 and CDR2 are LNHDA and SQIVND (reference sequence). CDR3 length: 14 residues. The CDR3 reads CASSSRPTGNTEAF. CDR3 sequence (DNA): TGTGCCAGTAGCAGCCGGCCAACAGGGAACACTGAAGCTTTC.

The rearrangement joins TRBV9 to TRBJ2-7; 12 nucleotides agree with TRBD2. There are 15 residues in the CDR3. The germline gives CDR1 SGDLS, CDR2 YYNGEE. V trimming: 4 bases; J trimming: 7 bases; junction bases outside the gene matches: 9. The CDR3 region has the DNA TGTGCCAGCAGCCAAGGCCTAGCGGGAGGGCGGGAGCAGTACTTC. Its translation: CASSQGLAGGREQYF.

The chain couples TRBV28 to TRBJ2-7; D remains unclear. V was clipped by 6 bases and J by 3 bases, with 15 bases between them. Germline CDR1 and CDR2: MDHEN and SYDVKM. The CDR3 length is 14 residues. The CDR3 bases are TGTGCCAGCAGCACAAGGTCGGTCCACTACGAGCAGTACTTC. Protein product: CASSTRSVHYEQYF. The variable domain in full, with the rest retrieved from reference TRBV28 and TRBJ2-7, is DVKVTQSSRYLVKRTGEKVFLECVQDMDHENMFWYRQDPGLGLRLIYFSYDVKMKEKGDIPEGYSVSREKKERFSLILESASTNQTSMYLCASSTRSVHYEQYFGPGTRLTVT.

V gene TRBV2 combines with J gene TRBJ2-7; 11 nucleotides align to TRBD2. Matching the DNA end better, TRBJ2-1 makes the J call doubtful. The CDR3 totals 15 residues. The germline V gene encodes CDR1 SNHLY and CDR2 FYNNEI. The CDR3 DNA follows: TGTGCCAGCAGTGAAGGACTAGCGGGGTACAATGAGCAGTTCTTC. This encodes CASSEGLAGYNEQFF.

The sample holds a few counts of this clonotype. The V and J genes are TRBV4-1 and TRBJ2-2, with D perhaps matching TRBD1 (5 bases). This CDR3 is built from 17 residues. Trimming took 0 bases from V and 9 from J, leaving 20 bases between them. Looked up from germline, CDR1 is MGHRA and CDR2 is YSYEKL. The CDR3 here is CASSQDVQAVGIRELFF. DNA for the CDR3: TGCGCCAGCAGCCAAGATGTACAGGCAGTTGGGATCAGGGAGCTGTTTTTT.

The sample holds a few counts of this clonotype. This chain links TRBV20-1 with TRBJ2-7, with D unresolved. Per the germline V gene, CDR1 is DFQATT and CDR2 is SNEGSKA (reference sequence). There are 11 residues in the CDR3. Trimming left V 4 bases short and J 2 bases short, with 6 bases between. The CDR3 DNA reads TGCAGTGCTACAACCCCCTACGAGCAGTACTTC. This codes for CSATTPYEQYF.

This clonotype was detected once. The gene calls are TRBV20-1 and TRBJ1-5; D is unresolved. Trimming removed 5 bases at V and 7 bases at J, with 12 bases between. Germline V gene data show CDR1 as DFQATT and CDR2 as SNEGSKA (reference sequence). The CDR3 has 12 residues. CDR3 coding DNA: TGCAGTGCTGGGAGAGTAGGGCAGCCCCAGCATTTT. As protein: CSAGRVGQPQHF.